The 10 T cell receptor beta chains below were found in one sample sequenced in a study of cytomegalovirus exposure and HLA in healthy donors. The PCR contained 60 Vbeta and 13 Jbeta primers. Clones were sequenced by immunoSEQ multiplex PCR, and TCRdb holds only the in-frame ones, with some missing. The sample yields 150,000 to 200,000 clones, 81% seen once. The sequenced sample was PBMCs. The receptors shown here come from a man between 18 and 35 years old in good health and CMV-seronegative.

V is TRBV5-1 and J is TRBJ2-1; 8 nucleotides line up with TRBD2. The V gene's germline CDR1 is SGHRS and CDR2 YFSETQ. CDR3 size: 21 residues. The V and J ends lost 0 bases and 4 bases, in that order; junction bases with no gene match: 21. The CDR3 DNA follows: TGCGCCAGCAGCTTGGTAAAGGGCTTAGGCGGGAGGACGACTACTTACAATGAGCAGTTCTTC. Translating it yields CASSLVKGLGGRTTTYNEQFF.

V is TRBV15 and J is TRBJ1-1; tentative D call: TRBD1 (6 bases). Trimming removed 0 bases at V and 5 bases at J, with 13 bases between. Germline V gene data show CDR1 as LNHNV and CDR2 as YYDKDF (reference sequence). The CDR3 consists of 15 residues. CDR3 sequence reads: CATSREHLQGTEAFF. CDR3 DNA: TGTGCCACCAGCAGAGAACACCTTCAGGGGACTGAAGCTTTCTTT.

V usage is TRBV7-8 and J usage is TRBJ1-2, with 9 nucleotides matching TRBD1. The germline V gene has CDR1 SGHVS and CDR2 FQNEAQ. V was clipped by 4 bases and J by 4 bases; unmatched bases: 4. This CDR3 comprises 14 residues. The CDR3 sequence is CASSYLTGGYGYTF. CDR3 DNA: TGTGCCAGCAGCTATTTGACAGGGGGCTATGGCTACACCTTC. Supplemented by reference TRBV7-8 and TRBJ1-2, the full variable domain reads GAGVSQSPRYKVAKRGQDVALRCDPISGHVSLFWYQQALGQGPEFLTYFQNEAQLDKSGLPSDRFFAERPEGSVSTLKIQRTQQEDSAVYLCASSYLTGGYGYTFGSGTRLTVV.

The chain links TRBV5-6 to TRBJ2-3; 9 bases are shared with TRBD2. The V gene's germline CDR1 is SGHDT and CDR2 YYEEEE. The CDR3 spans 14 residues. After removal of 3 bases from V and 3 bases from J, the junction contained 2 bases not matched to a gene. The CDR3 bases are TGTGCCAGCAGCTATCTAGCGGGAACAGATACGCAGTATTTT. Its translation is CASSYLAGTDTQYF.

This clone appeared a few times. This rearrangement joins TRBV5-1 to TRBJ2-1, with D possibly TRBD2 on 5 matching bases. V gave up 4 bases and J gave up 5 bases, with 16 bases separating them. This CDR3 has 15 amino acids. CDR1 is SGHRS and CDR2 is YFSETQ in the germline V gene. CDR3 sequence: CASSRNLLGDNEQFF. In DNA form, the CDR3 reads TGCGCCAGCAGCCGTAATCTGCTCGGGGACAATGAGCAGTTCTTC.

The chain has TRBV10-3 and TRBJ1-2; 9 bases are shared with TRBD1. The junction had 6 bases not matched to a gene; V was cut back by 6 bases and J by 4 bases. The CDR3 consists of 14 residues. Per germline, CDR1 ENHRY and CDR2 SYGVKD. The CDR3 reads CAIRPGQGGYGYTF. The CDR3 DNA sequence: TGTGCCATCAGACCGGGACAGGGCGGCTATGGCTACACCTTC.

The CDR3 bases are TGCGCCAGCAGCCCGTGGGGGGACAGGGTATCCGACGAGCAGTACTTC. Amino acids: CASSPWGDRVSDEQYF. The V and J genes are TRBV5-1 and TRBJ2-7, with TRBD1 matching over 9 bases. Trimming cost V 4 bases and J 5 bases; bases outside gene matches: 13. The CDR3 length is 16 residues. The germline CDR1 and CDR2 sequences are SGHRS and YFSETQ.

The chain is built from TRBV4-1 and TRBJ2-7; 8 bases match TRBD1. Germline loops: CDR1 MGHRA, CDR2 YSYEKL. This CDR3 has 16 residues. V lost 4 bases, J lost 3 bases, and 11 bases stayed unmatched. The CDR3 DNA reads TGCGCCAGCAGCCCGACCCCCACACAGGGGGGCTACGAGCAGTACTTC. It specifies CASSPTPTQGGYEQYF.

This chain links TRBV5-1 with TRBJ2-3; D perhaps matches TRBD1 (6 bases). This CDR3 has 15 residues. V was trimmed by 2 bases and J by 6 bases, leaving 16 bases between them. Per germline, CDR1 SGHRS and CDR2 YFSETQ. This CDR3 is CASSFTGTTSDTQYF. As DNA, the CDR3 is TGCGCCAGCAGCTTTACAGGGACGACATCTGATACGCAGTATTTT.

This clone was counted a few times. V usage is TRBV4-3 and J usage is TRBJ2-7; TRBD2 matches 7 bases. The CDR3 is 16 amino acids. J lost 3 bases, V lost 0 bases, and 8 bases had no gene match. Germline V lookup: CDR1 LGHNA, CDR2 YSLEER. The CDR3 loop is CASSQDRGGGVYEQYF. The CDR3 nucleotides read TGCGCCAGCAGCCAAGATCGTGGGGGGGGAGTCTACGAGCAGTACTTC.